This is a list of T cell receptor beta chains from one sample in a study of T cell responses to AZD1222 COVID-19 vaccine. This table comes from immunoSEQ multiplex PCR, and its TCRdb copy is limited to in-frame clones, with some not included. The sample contains around 150,000 clones, roughly nine tenths of which appear only once. Sequences were derived from peripheral blood, sampled 28 days after the second AZD1222 dose. The receptors shown here come from an adult who received the AZD1222 COVID-19 vaccine. Each CDR3 is given with its conserved first and last residue. The D gene is left open where the match is weak. Clone size, where shown, is once, few, many, or a class for clones that have expanded.

V gene,D gene,J gene,clone size,CDR3 protein,CDR3 DNA
TRBV7-3,NA,TRBJ2-7,once,CASSKGPLYEQYF,TGTGCCAGCAGCAAGGGACCACTCTACGAGCAGTACTTC
TRBV10-3,NA,TRBJ2-7,NA,CAISARGDLNEQYF,TGTGCCATCAGTGCCAGGGGTGATCTGAACGAGCAGTACTTC
TRBV6-2/TRBV6-3,NA,TRBJ2-7,NA,CASSYSTESYEQYF,TGTGCCAGCAGTTACTCGACGGAGTCCTACGAGCAGTACTTC
TRBV4-2,TRBD2,TRBJ2-4,NA,CASSQDSGMRRDIQYF,TGTGCCAGCAGCCAAGATAGCGGGATGAGAAGGGACATTCAGTACTTC
TRBV18,NA,TRBJ2-7,NA,CASSPLGGGYDEQYF,TGTGCCAGCTCACCATTGGGCGGGGGCTACGACGAGCAGTACTTC
TRBV5-1,NA,TRBJ2-1,NA,CASRTGTQPGNEQFF,TGCGCCAGCAGAACCGGGACCCAGCCGGGGAATGAGCAGTTCTTC
TRBV5-1,NA,TRBJ2-3,NA,CASSLAGQSQDTQYF,TGTGCCAGCAGCTTGGCGGGACAGTCCCAAGATACGCAGTATTTT
TRBV16,NA,TRBJ2-7,NA,CASSQFNNPLGEQYF,TGTGCCAGCAGCCAATTCAACAACCCGCTAGGGGAGCAGTACTTC
TRBV9,NA,TRBJ2-7,NA,CASSLSGAGYEQYF,TGTGCCAGCAGCTTATCGGGGGCGGGCTACGAGCAGTACTTC
TRBV6-6,TRBD1,TRBJ2-7,once,CASSFPDRGFTYEQYF,TGTGCCAGCAGTTTCCCGGACAGGGGCTTCACCTACGAGCAGTACTTC
TRBV28,NA,TRBJ1-5,NA,CANTGFYSNQPQHF,TGTGCCAATACAGGGTTTTATAGCAATCAGCCCCAGCATTTT
TRBV5-1,NA,TRBJ2-3,NA,CASSLTSQGGTDTQYF,TGCGCCAGCAGCTTGACTAGTCAGGGGGGTACAGATACGCAGTATTTT
TRBV3-1/TRBV3-2,NA,TRBJ1-2,NA,CASSQDNRPANYGYTF,TGTGCCAGCAGCCAAGATAACAGACCCGCTAACTATGGCTACACCTTC
TRBV6-1,NA,TRBJ2-1,NA,CASSGGPGISYNEQFF,TGTGCCAGCAGTGGGGGTCCGGGTATCTCCTACAATGAGCAGTTCTTC
TRBV9,TRBD1,TRBJ2-3,NA,CASSAHTGASTDTQYF,TGTGCCAGCAGCGCCCACACAGGGGCTAGCACAGATACGCAGTATTTT
TRBV2,TRBD2,TRBJ2-5,NA,CAAGRDQETQYF,TGTGCCGCGGGGAGGGACCAAGAGACCCAGTACTTC
TRBV19,NA,TRBJ2-1,NA,CASSIDTDTRRSEQFF,TGTGCCAGTAGTATAGATACGGACACCCGACGAAGCGAGCAGTTCTTC
TRBV27,NA,TRBJ2-2,NA,CASGFANTGELFF,TGTGCCAGCGGGTTTGCGAACACCGGGGAGCTGTTTTTT
TRBV7-2,TRBD2,TRBJ2-7,NA,CASSIGLADTYEQYF,TGTGCCAGCAGCATAGGACTAGCGGATACCTACGAGCAGTACTTC
TRBV19,TRBD2,TRBJ2-2,NA,CASSTNPSGIGELFF,TGTGCCAGTAGTACGAACCCTAGCGGAATCGGGGAGCTGTTTTTT
TRBV5-1,NA,TRBJ1-1,NA,CASSPPGGSLSTEAFF,TGCGCCAGCAGCCCCCCGGGCGGCAGTTTGAGCACTGAAGCTTTCTTT
TRBV28,NA,TRBJ1-4,NA,CASRDAWKNEKLFF,TGTGCCAGCAGAGACGCCTGGAAGAATGAAAAACTGTTTTTT
TRBV6-1,NA,TRBJ1-2,NA,CASSEAGGGYGYTF,TGTGCCAGCAGTGAAGCGGGGGGTGGATATGGCTACACCTTC
TRBV29-1,TRBD2,TRBJ2-4,NA,CSVDGLAGGPKNIQYF,TGCAGCGTTGACGGGTTGGCGGGAGGGCCCAAAAACATTCAGTACTTC
TRBV28,NA,TRBJ2-7,NA,CASSLIGQYHEQYF,TGTGCCAGCAGTTTAATTGGACAGTATCACGAGCAGTACTTC
TRBV6-1,NA,TRBJ1-6,NA,CASNLGEYSPLHF,TGTGCCAGCAATTTGGGGGAGTACTCACCCCTCCACTTT
TRBV19,NA,TRBJ1-5,NA,CASSVRDRNQPQHF,TGTGCCAGTAGCGTCCGGGACCGCAATCAGCCCCAGCATTTT
TRBV5-4,TRBD1,TRBJ1-1,once,CASSRTGPTEAFF,TGTGCCAGCAGCCGGACAGGGCCGACTGAAGCTTTCTTT
TRBV6-5,TRBD1,TRBJ2-5,NA,CASRDTGDSETQYF,TGTGCCAGCAGAGATACAGGGGATTCGGAGACCCAGTACTTC
TRBV4-1,TRBD1,TRBJ2-2,NA,CASRWQGETGELFF,TGCGCCAGCAGATGGCAGGGGGAAACCGGGGAGCTGTTTTTT
TRBV5-1,TRBD1,TRBJ1-1,NA,CASSSHVRDRANLNTEAFF,TGCGCCAGCAGCTCCCATGTCCGGGACAGGGCCAACCTGAACACTGAAGCTTTCTTT